The present TCR beta chain was sequenced within a study of post-analysis software for immune sequencing data. Across the whole study: Relapsing-remitting, secondary progressive and progressive-relapsing forms made up the multiple sclerosis disease courses. Study conclusions and caveats: TRBV5-6, TRBV5-1 and TRBV20-1 were among a few TRBV segments more frequent in patients than controls. Analysis by F measure revealed that same-batch samples clustered strongly together.

CDR1 is SGHNT and CDR2 is YYREEE in the germline V gene (reference sequence). This CDR3 spans 17 amino acids. J gave up 1 base and V 4 bases, and 11 bases lay outside the gene matches. Prepared TCR beta cDNA libraries contained unique molecular identifiers. Using its own MiXCR run on the PCR reads, TCRdb lists one record per CDR3 protein. The repertoire includes hundreds of thousands of distinct CDR3 sequences, roughly 47% of them detected once, and more than 1.5% sits in the top ten. As concerns this clonotype: Its target is not known.

This chain joins TRBV5-4 and TRBJ2-7; 10 bases are shared with TRBD2. Sequencing used blood. This TCR was sampled from a girl aged 10 to 17 with multiple sclerosis. The CDR3 nucleotides are TGTGCCAGCAGCCGGGCCGGACTAGCGGTTACGTCCTACGAGCAGTACTTC. This translates into CASSRAGLAVTSYEQYF. Full variable domain (missing parts from reference TRBV5-4 and TRBJ2-7): ETGVTQSPTHLIKTRGQQVTLRCSSQSGHNTVSWYQQALGQGPQFIFQYYREEENGRGNFPPRFSGLQFPNYSSELNVNALELDDSALYLCASSRAGLAVTSYEQYFGPGTRLTVT.